These T cell receptor beta chains were read from a single sample in a study of blood T cell repertoires in COVID-19. Libraries were prepared by immunoSEQ multiplex PCR; TCRdb keeps only in-frame clonotypes and omits some of them. The repertoire includes under 250,000 clones, 80% to 90% of them detected once, and 1.5% to 2% sits in the top ten. The sequenced material came from PBMCs or T cells enriched from blood (not recorded which). The receptors here all came from a man in his forties who had recovered from COVID-19. CDR3s include the opening cysteine and the closing phenylalanine or tryptophan. D genes are given only for firm matches. Clone size is given for some rows only: seen once, a few or many times, or a class if the clone is expanded.

DNA: TGTGCCAGCAGAGCTCCTGCAATTCAGACCCAGTACTTC
CDR3: CASRAPAIQTQYF
V: TRBV7-2
D: NA
J: TRBJ2-5
size: NA

DNA: TGTGCCATCAGTGCGGGGGATGGCTACACCTTC
CDR3: CAISAGDGYTF
V: TRBV10-3
D: NA
J: TRBJ1-2
size: NA

DNA: TGTGCCTGGAGTGAGGGACTAGCGGGAGAATTGGGTGAGCAGTTCTTC
CDR3: CAWSEGLAGELGEQFF
V: TRBV30
D: TRBD2
J: TRBJ2-1
size: NA

DNA: TGTGCCAGCTCACCAATAGACTCTGGGGCCAACGTCCTGACTTTC
CDR3: CASSPIDSGANVLTF
V: TRBV18
D: NA
J: TRBJ2-6
size: NA

DNA: TGTGCCAGTAGTACGGGACAGGGGGCGCGTGGCTACACCTTC
CDR3: CASSTGQGARGYTF
V: TRBV19
D: TRBD1
J: TRBJ1-2
size: NA

DNA: TGTGCCAGTAGTATCCGGGTCTCCGGGGACACTGAAGCTTTCTTT
CDR3: CASSIRVSGDTEAFF
V: TRBV19
D: NA
J: TRBJ1-1
size: NA

DNA: TGTGCCAGCAGTTGGGACAGGGGAGGAGGCGAGCAGTACTTC
CDR3: CASSWDRGGGEQYF
V: TRBV28
D: TRBD1
J: TRBJ2-7
size: NA

DNA: TGTGCCAGCAGTGACACCAGGGGATTTGGGCAGCCCCAGCATTTT
CDR3: CASSDTRGFGQPQHF
V: TRBV6-1
D: NA
J: TRBJ1-5
size: NA

DNA: TGTGCCAGCAGCCCCGTAGGGGCTGGAAATCAGCCCCAGCATTTT
CDR3: CASSPVGAGNQPQHF
V: TRBV7-6
D: NA
J: TRBJ1-5
size: NA

DNA: TGTGCCAGCAGCCACTTCCCTTGGACTAGCGGGAATTACAATGAGCAGTTCTTC
CDR3: CASSHFPWTSGNYNEQFF
V: TRBV27
D: TRBD2
J: TRBJ2-1
size: NA

DNA: TGTGCCAGCCGGACAGGGATGAACACTGAAGCTTTCTTT
CDR3: CASRTGMNTEAFF
V: TRBV2
D: TRBD1
J: TRBJ1-1
size: once

DNA: TGTGCCAGCAGTGAACTCGCGGGGGGGCAGTTCTTC
CDR3: CASSELAGGQFF
V: TRBV2
D: TRBD2
J: TRBJ2-1
size: NA

DNA: TGTGCCAGCAGTGAAGGGGGTCCGGGCCTCAGCAACTTC
CDR3: CASSEGGPGLSNF
V: TRBV28
D: NA
J: TRBJ1-2
size: NA

DNA: TGTGCCAGCAGTTCCCAGGGGGCATGGGGTGAAGCTTTCTTT
CDR3: CASSSQGAWGEAFF
V: TRBV28
D: TRBD1
J: TRBJ1-1
size: NA

DNA: TGCAGTGCTAGTCTAGCTCCGAACACCGGGGAGCTGTTTTTT
CDR3: CSASLAPNTGELFF
V: TRBV20-1
D: NA
J: TRBJ2-2
size: once

DNA: TGTGCCTGGGAGTCCGGGGTATCCTACGAGCAGTACTTC
CDR3: CAWESGVSYEQYF
V: TRBV30
D: NA
J: TRBJ2-7
size: once

DNA: TGCGCCAGCAGCCAAGCAAGCGTCAGGGTCACTGAAGCTTTCTTT
CDR3: CASSQASVRVTEAFF
V: TRBV4-3
D: NA
J: TRBJ1-1
size: NA

DNA: TGTGCCAGCAGTCTTACCGGGACTCGACCCACAGATACGCAGTATTTT
CDR3: CASSLTGTRPTDTQYF
V: TRBV28
D: NA
J: TRBJ2-3
size: NA

DNA: TGTGCCAGCAGCCCAGGGACTAGCAGGGAGACCCAGTACTTC
CDR3: CASSPGTSRETQYF
V: TRBV7-9
D: TRBD2
J: TRBJ2-5
size: NA

DNA: TGCGCCAGCAGTTTTCACAGGGACACAGATACGCAGTATTTT
CDR3: CASSFHRDTDTQYF
V: TRBV5-1
D: NA
J: TRBJ2-3
size: NA

DNA: TGTGCCAGTAGATTCCGCAGGGAGAACACTGAAGCTTTCTTT
CDR3: CASRFRRENTEAFF
V: TRBV19
D: NA
J: TRBJ1-1
size: NA

DNA: TGTGCCAGCAGCCACATGAGTGGGGCTAGGAGGGCCGGGGAGCTGTTTTTT
CDR3: CASSHMSGARRAGELFF
V: TRBV21-1
D: NA
J: TRBJ2-2
size: NA

DNA: TGTGCCAGCAGCCCGGACACCAACTATGGCTACACCTTC
CDR3: CASSPDTNYGYTF
V: TRBV5-6
D: NA
J: TRBJ1-2
size: NA

DNA: TGTGCCATCAGTGGTAGCGGGGGGGCCGGGGAGCTGTTTTTT
CDR3: CAISGSGGAGELFF
V: TRBV10-3
D: TRBD2
J: TRBJ2-2
size: NA

DNA: TGCGCCAGCAGCCGAGGTCCTGTTCAAGGCCCGTATAATTCACCCCTCCACTTT
CDR3: CASSRGPVQGPYNSPLHF
V: TRBV5-1
D: NA
J: TRBJ1-6
size: NA

DNA: TGTGCCAGCAGCTTAGGTTCAGGGTATGGCAATCAGCCCCAGCATTTT
CDR3: CASSLGSGYGNQPQHF
V: TRBV11-2
D: NA
J: TRBJ1-5
size: few

DNA: TGTGCCAGCTACGTCGGGAGCGGCTACACCTTC
CDR3: CASYVGSGYTF
V: TRBV7-3
D: NA
J: TRBJ1-2
size: NA

DNA: TGTGCCATCAGTATGACTGAGGGCGGTGTATCCGGGGAGCTGTTTTTT
CDR3: CAISMTEGGVSGELFF
V: TRBV10-3
D: NA
J: TRBJ2-2
size: NA

DNA: TGTGCCAGCAGTTTGGGGGCGGGGGGATTCGAGGTGCGATCAGCTTTCTTT
CDR3: CASSLGAGGFEVRSAFF
V: TRBV28
D: NA
J: TRBJ1-1
size: NA

DNA: TGTGCCAGCAGCACCGGGACACCAGCAGGAGCTTTCTTT
CDR3: CASSTGTPAGAFF
V: TRBV9
D: NA
J: TRBJ1-1
size: NA

DNA: TGTGCCAGCAGCCAAGATCTGAGCACTGAAGCTTTCTTT
CDR3: CASSQDLSTEAFF
V: TRBV14
D: NA
J: TRBJ1-1
size: few

DNA: TGTGCCAGCAGCTTGACTAGCGGGGTGTTTCTTCCCTACGAGCAGTACTTC
CDR3: CASSLTSGVFLPYEQYF
V: TRBV5-5
D: TRBD2
J: TRBJ2-7
size: NA

DNA: TGTGCCAGCAGTTCCGGGACTAGCGGGATAGATACGCAGTATTTT
CDR3: CASSSGTSGIDTQYF
V: TRBV2
D: TRBD2
J: TRBJ2-3
size: NA

DNA: TGTGCCAGCAGCTTAGGGGCCAGAAAACCCCAGGAGACCCAGTACTTC
CDR3: CASSLGARKPQETQYF
V: TRBV7-9
D: NA
J: TRBJ2-5
size: NA

DNA: TGTGCCAGCAGCACTTCGACTAGCGGGATATACGAGCAGTACTTC
CDR3: CASSTSTSGIYEQYF
V: TRBV7-8
D: TRBD2
J: TRBJ2-7
size: NA

DNA: TGTGCCAGCAGTCACTTCTCCGGGACAATCGTTCTCGAGGAAAATGGCTACACCTTC
CDR3: CASSHFSGTIVLEENGYTF
V: TRBV28
D: NA
J: TRBJ1-2
size: NA

DNA: TGCGCCAGCAGTGAGTCGACGGGTAACACTGAAGCTTTCTTT
CDR3: CASSESTGNTEAFF
V: TRBV10-1
D: NA
J: TRBJ1-1
size: NA

DNA: TGTGCCAGCAGTTACGGAAGCTCCCAGGAGGGCGAGACCCAGTACTTC
CDR3: CASSYGSSQEGETQYF
V: TRBV6-5
D: NA
J: TRBJ2-5
size: NA

DNA: TGCGCCAGCAGCTTCAGGGGGCGCGGCTATGGCTACACCTTC
CDR3: CASSFRGRGYGYTF
V: TRBV5-1
D: TRBD1
J: TRBJ1-2
size: NA

DNA: TGCAGTGCTAGTTTAGAGGGTTTGGCTGAAGCTTTCTTT
CDR3: CSASLEGLAEAFF
V: TRBV20-1
D: NA
J: TRBJ1-1
size: NA

DNA: TGTGCCAGCAGGACAGGGCGGTATGGCTACACCTTC
CDR3: CASRTGRYGYTF
V: TRBV27
D: TRBD1
J: TRBJ1-2
size: NA

DNA: TGTGCCAGCAGCTTAGATCGGGATGTCTCTGGAAACACCATATATTTT
CDR3: CASSLDRDVSGNTIYF
V: TRBV11-2
D: NA
J: TRBJ1-3
size: NA

DNA: TGTGCCAGCAGCTCTGGGGGGGCGAACACCGGGGAGCTGTTTTTT
CDR3: CASSSGGANTGELFF
V: TRBV13
D: TRBD2
J: TRBJ2-2
size: NA

DNA: TGTGCCAGCAGCCTCGACAGGGGGCCTGACTATGGCTACACCTTC
CDR3: CASSLDRGPDYGYTF
V: TRBV13
D: TRBD1
J: TRBJ1-2
size: NA

DNA: TGTGCCAGCAGACATCAGAGGGAGGATCAGCCCCAGCATTTT
CDR3: CASRHQREDQPQHF
V: TRBV28
D: NA
J: TRBJ1-5
size: NA

DNA: TGTGCCAGCAGTTTTTATAGCGGAACTGGCACAGATACGCAGTATTTT
CDR3: CASSFYSGTGTDTQYF
V: TRBV27
D: NA
J: TRBJ2-3
size: NA

DNA: TGTGCCAGCAGCTTACGTAGCGGGAGCGAGACCCAGTACTTC
CDR3: CASSLRSGSETQYF
V: TRBV7-8
D: TRBD2
J: TRBJ2-5
size: NA

DNA: TGCAGCGTTGAGGGGCACGATACAGGGGGCACCTACGAGCAGTACTTC
CDR3: CSVEGHDTGGTYEQYF
V: TRBV29-1
D: TRBD1
J: TRBJ2-7
size: NA

DNA: TGTGCCAGCAGCTTAGCGCCTACAGGGAAAGGGAATCAGCCCCAGCATTTT
CDR3: CASSLAPTGKGNQPQHF
V: TRBV7-9
D: NA
J: TRBJ1-5
size: NA

DNA: TGTGCCAGCACTACGGGACAGGGGACTTCACCCCTCCACTTT
CDR3: CASTTGQGTSPLHF
V: TRBV28
D: TRBD1
J: TRBJ1-6
size: NA

DNA: TGCGCCAGCAGCCGTTTCGTAGGACTAGCGGGAATGGAGACCCAGTACTTC
CDR3: CASSRFVGLAGMETQYF
V: TRBV4-1
D: TRBD2
J: TRBJ2-5
size: NA

DNA: TGTGCCAGCCCGGGACGGCGGACTAGCGGGAGTAGCACAGATACGCAGTATTTT
CDR3: CASPGRRTSGSSTDTQYF
V: TRBV21-1
D: NA
J: TRBJ2-3
size: NA

DNA: TGTGCCTGGACCCAACGGCAGGATAATTCACCCCTCCACTTT
CDR3: CAWTQRQDNSPLHF
V: TRBV30
D: NA
J: TRBJ1-6
size: NA

DNA: TGTGCCAGCAGCCAAGAACGGACAGGGGGCATCTATGGCTACACCTTC
CDR3: CASSQERTGGIYGYTF
V: TRBV14
D: TRBD1
J: TRBJ1-2
size: NA

DNA: TGTGCCTGGCAGACTGGGACTTACGGCTCCTACGAGCAGTACTTC
CDR3: CAWQTGTYGSYEQYF
V: TRBV30
D: NA
J: TRBJ2-7
size: NA

DNA: TGTGCCAGCAGCTTGCAAGCGGGGGGGTCTATTCGCTACGAGCAGTACTTC
CDR3: CASSLQAGGSIRYEQYF
V: TRBV7-2
D: TRBD2
J: TRBJ2-7
size: NA

DNA: TGCAGCGCACTTCCGGACAGGGGATTTTACGAGCAGTACTTC
CDR3: CSALPDRGFYEQYF
V: TRBV29-1
D: TRBD1
J: TRBJ2-7
size: NA